This T cell receptor (beta chain) was identified during a study of blood T cell repertoires in COVID-19. About the research overall: The samples span acute and convalescent COVID-19 from the United States, Italy and Spain. Sources were T cells, B-cell-depleted T cells, or PBMCs; the material itself was cDNA or gDNA.

V lost 2 bases to trimming and J lost 4 bases; unmatched junction nucleotides: 5. Germline V gives CDR1 MNHEY, CDR2 SVGEGT. The CDR3 sequence is 14 residues long. This clone was observed a handful of times. Original methodology: Amplification of reference gene primers provided the estimated nucleated cell counts. Sequenced by immunoSEQ multiplex PCR; TCRdb stores in-frame clones only, minus some. The DNA was the basis for D and trimming; V, J and clone size are from that table. The sample lists 75,000 to 95,000 clones; 70% to 90% were seen once. During active infection, Seattle patients enrolled and were then monitored through disease.

The rearrangement joins TRBV6-2 or TRBV6-3 to TRBJ2-7, with TRBD2 identical over 7 bases. The receptor was isolated from a woman in her sixties or seventies with COVID-19, enrolled during active disease. Sequencing used peripheral blood. This CDR3 is CASSYGLAEYEQYF. For the CDR3, the DNA is TGTGCCAGCAGTTACGGGCTAGCGGAATACGAGCAGTACTTC.